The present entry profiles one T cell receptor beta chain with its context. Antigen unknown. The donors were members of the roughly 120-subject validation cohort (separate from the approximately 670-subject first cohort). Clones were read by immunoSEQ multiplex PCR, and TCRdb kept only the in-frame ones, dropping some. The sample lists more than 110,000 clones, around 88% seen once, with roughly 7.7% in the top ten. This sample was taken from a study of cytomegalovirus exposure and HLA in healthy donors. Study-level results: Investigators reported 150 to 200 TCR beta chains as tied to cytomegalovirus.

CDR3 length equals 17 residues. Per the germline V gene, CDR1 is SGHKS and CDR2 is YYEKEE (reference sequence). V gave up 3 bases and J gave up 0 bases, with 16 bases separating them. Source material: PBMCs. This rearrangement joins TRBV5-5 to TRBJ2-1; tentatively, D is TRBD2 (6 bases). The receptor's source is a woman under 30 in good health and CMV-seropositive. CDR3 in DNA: TGTGCCAGCAGCTCGATCTCCGGGAGCGGCTCCTACAATGAGCAGTTCTTC. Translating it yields CASSSISGSGSYNEQFF.